The 12 T cell receptor beta chains below come from one sample, sequenced in a study of blood T cell repertoires in COVID-19. Assay: immunoSEQ multiplex PCR; the TCRdb copy retains only in-frame clones and omits some. The data contain a few hundred thousand clones, more than 75% of them singletons. The sample consisted of peripheral blood. All receptors derive from an older woman with active or convalescent COVID-19.

The J gene is TRBJ2-2, the V gene TRBV18; a weak D match, TRBD2 (6 bases). Germline assignment: CDR1 KGHSH and CDR2 LQKENI. Trimming stripped 2 bases from V and 7 bases from J, with 11 bases between. This CDR3 is built from 14 residues. The CDR3 sequence is CASSPRMEGGELFF. CDR3 sequence (DNA): TGTGCCAGCTCACCAAGAATGGAGGGCGGGGAGCTGTTTTTT.

This chain joins TRBV24-1 and TRBJ2-3; no definite D call. Germline V CDR1 and CDR2: KGHDR, SFDVKD. The V end lost 9 bases, the J end lost 2 bases, and 5 bases lay between the germline ends. The CDR3 contains 11 residues. CDR3 coding DNA: TGTGCCACCTCCTACACAGATACGCAGTATTTT. This gives the protein CATSYTDTQYF.

The chain recombines TRBV19 with TRBJ1-5, with 7 positions matching TRBD1. There are 12 residues in the CDR3. Per germline, CDR1 LNHDA and CDR2 SQIVND (reference sequence). The V segment lost 9 bases and the J segment 2 bases; nucleotides outside the gene matches: 1. CDR3 DNA sequence: TGTGCCAGCGGACAGGGCAATCAGCCCCAGCATTTT. Its translation is CASGQGNQPQHF.

The chain couples TRBV7-9 to TRBJ2-7, with TRBD1 identical over 7 bases. Per germline, CDR1 SEHNR and CDR2 FQNEAQ (reference sequence). V lost 5 bases and J lost 12; bases outside the gene matches: 10. The CDR3 is 12 residues long. CDR3 DNA: TGTGCCAGCAGCGCCTCAGGACAGGCGCCGTACTTC. It codes for CASSASGQAPYF.

This chain connects TRBV29-1 to TRBJ2-7; 10 bases line up with TRBD2. Germline V gene data show CDR1 as SQVTM and CDR2 as ANQGSEA. The V segment lost 3 bases and the J segment 0 bases; nucleotides outside the gene matches: 8. This CDR3 spans 16 amino acids. CDR3 residues: CSVEGSGGPFSYEQYF. The CDR3 nucleotides are TGCAGCGTTGAGGGTAGCGGGGGGCCTTTCTCCTACGAGCAGTACTTC.

The chain carries TRBV11-3 and TRBJ2-3; 8 bases agree with TRBD2. The CDR3 is made up of 13 amino acids. Germline V lookup: CDR1 SGHNT, CDR2 YENEEA. V dropped 3 bases and J dropped 5; count of bases not matched to a gene: 1. The CDR3 DNA reads TGTGCCAGCAGCTTTCGGGGGGGAGATACGCAGTATTTT. Protein product: CASSFRGGDTQYF.

V and J are TRBV3-1 (or the pseudogene TRBV3-2) and TRBJ1-2; TRBD1 matches 8 bases. Germline CDR1 LGHDT, CDR2 YNNKEL (reference sequence). The CDR3 consists of 15 residues. The trim removed 4 bases at V and 1 base at J, leaving 5 bases unmatched. The CDR3 protein is CASSPGGGGNYGYTF. Here the CDR3 DNA reads TGTGCCAGCAGCCCAGGGGGCGGGGGTAACTATGGCTACACCTTC.

V and J are TRBV2 and TRBJ1-6; 8 nucleotides line up with TRBD1. From germline, CDR1 is SNHLY and CDR2 FYNNEI. The junction had 6 bases not matched to a gene; V was cut back by 7 bases and J by 7 bases. This CDR3 comprises 14 residues. CDR3 in amino acids: CASIATGGNSPLHF. The CDR3 nucleotides read TGTGCCAGCATAGCCACAGGGGGGAATTCACCCCTCCACTTT.

This clone turned up a few times. At one end, the junction sequence differs from germline, possibly due to a read error. The chain carries TRBV6-5 and TRBJ1-5, with D possibly being TRBD1 (5 bases). Germline V CDR1 and CDR2: MNHEY, SVGAGI. This CDR3 contains 15 residues. Here the CDR3 reads CASSYSFQGNQPQHF. The CDR3 bases are TGTGCCAGCAGCTACTCTTTCCAGGGTAATCAGCCCCAGCATTTT.

The rearrangement links TRBV5-1 to TRBJ1-3, with D possibly being TRBD1 (5 bases). Trimming took off 4 bases at V and 2 bases at J, with 13 bases between the two ends. The CDR3 sequence is 15 residues long. The germline gives CDR1 SGHRS, CDR2 YFSETQ. The CDR3 DNA sequence: TGCGCCAGCAGCGGGGGAGGTCCTCCTGGAAACACCATATATTTT. Translation gives CASSGGGPPGNTIYF.

This clone was counted only a few times. The CDR3 loop reads CASSFPNSPLHF. In DNA, the CDR3 is TGTGCCAGCAGCTTCCCGAATTCACCCCTCCACTTT. The gene calls are TRBV7-6 and TRBJ1-6, with unresolved D. The CDR3 runs 12 residues. Germline V CDR1 and CDR2: SGHVS, FNYEAQ. The ends were cut back, 3 bases at V and 7 bases at J, with 4 bases in the middle.

The J gene is TRBJ1-1, the V gene TRBV5-1; TRBD1 matches at 8 bases. V dropped 5 bases and J dropped 0; count of bases not matched to a gene: 3. The CDR3 has 14 amino acids. Germline V gene data show CDR1 as SGHRS and CDR2 as YFSETQ. The CDR3 DNA reads TGCGCCAGCAGTTCAGGGGGCGTGAACACTGAAGCTTTCTTT. It translates to CASSSGGVNTEAFF.